This T cell receptor (beta chain) was recovered during a study of blood T cell repertoires in COVID-19. Study background: From the United States, Italy and Spain came samples of acute and convalescent COVID-19. PBMCs, B-cell-depleted T cells, or T cells were the source of the cDNA or gDNA that made up the material.

Germline V gene lookup returns CDR1 MNHEY and CDR2 SMNVEV (reference sequence). V was clipped by 6 bases and J by 7 bases, with 18 bases between them. The CDR3 covers 14 residues. Under the authors' procedure: Amplification from reference gene primers served as the basis for estimated nucleated cell counts. Here immunoSEQ multiplex PCR was the method, and the copy in TCRdb shows in-frame clones only, minus some. V and J calls and clone size are those listed in that table; D and trimming were worked out from the DNA. The sample lists a few hundred thousand clones; 86% were seen once. This chain connects TRBV27 to TRBJ1-2; D is unresolved. Sequenced input: peripheral blood. This clonotype originated in a man in his forties or fifties with acute or convalescent COVID-19. The chain's CDR3 is CASSEQPPGRGYTF. The CDR3 DNA sequence: TGTGCCAGCAGCGAACAGCCCCCTGGCCGTGGCTACACCTTC.